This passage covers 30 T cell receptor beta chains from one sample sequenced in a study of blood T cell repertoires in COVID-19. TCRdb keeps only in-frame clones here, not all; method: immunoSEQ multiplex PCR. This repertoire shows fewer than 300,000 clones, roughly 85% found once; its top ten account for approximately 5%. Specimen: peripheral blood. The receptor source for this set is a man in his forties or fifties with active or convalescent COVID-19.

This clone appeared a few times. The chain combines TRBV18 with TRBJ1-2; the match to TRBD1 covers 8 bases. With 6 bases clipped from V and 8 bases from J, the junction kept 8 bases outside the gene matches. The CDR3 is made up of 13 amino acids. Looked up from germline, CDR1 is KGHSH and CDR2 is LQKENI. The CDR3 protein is CASSHGQGWGYTF. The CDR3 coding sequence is TGTGCCAGCTCTCACGGACAGGGCTGGGGCTACACCTTC.

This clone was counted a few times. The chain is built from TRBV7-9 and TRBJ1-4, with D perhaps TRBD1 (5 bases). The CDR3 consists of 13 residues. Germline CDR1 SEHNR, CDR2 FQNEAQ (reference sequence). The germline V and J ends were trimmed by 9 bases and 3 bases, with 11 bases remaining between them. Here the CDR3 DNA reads TGTGCCAGTAGCGTACAGGCTAATGAAAAACTGTTTTTT. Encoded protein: CASSVQANEKLFF.

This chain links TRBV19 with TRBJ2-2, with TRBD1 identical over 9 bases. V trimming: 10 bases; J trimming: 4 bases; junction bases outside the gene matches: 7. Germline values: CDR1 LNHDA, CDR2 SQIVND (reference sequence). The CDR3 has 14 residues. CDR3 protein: CATRDRVLTGELFF. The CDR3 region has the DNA TGTGCCACCCGGGACAGGGTACTCACCGGGGAGCTGTTTTTT.

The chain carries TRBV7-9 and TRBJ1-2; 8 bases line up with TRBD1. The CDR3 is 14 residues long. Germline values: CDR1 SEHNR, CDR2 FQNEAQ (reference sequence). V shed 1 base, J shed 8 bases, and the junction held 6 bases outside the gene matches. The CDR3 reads CASSLVQGAQGYTF. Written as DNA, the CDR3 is TGTGCCAGCAGCTTAGTCCAGGGGGCGCAAGGCTACACCTTC.

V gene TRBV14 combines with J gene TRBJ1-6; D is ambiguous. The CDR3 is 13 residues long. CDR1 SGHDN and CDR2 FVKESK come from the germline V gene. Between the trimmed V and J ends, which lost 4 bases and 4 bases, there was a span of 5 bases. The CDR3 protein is CASSLSYNSPLHF. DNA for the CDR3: TGTGCCAGCAGCCTATCTTATAATTCACCCCTCCACTTT.

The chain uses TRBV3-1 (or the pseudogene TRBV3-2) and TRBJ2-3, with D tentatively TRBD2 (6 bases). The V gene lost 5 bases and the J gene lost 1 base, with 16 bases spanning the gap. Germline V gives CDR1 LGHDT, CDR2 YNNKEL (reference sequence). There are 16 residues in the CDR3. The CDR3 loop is CASSSTGEPRTDTQYF. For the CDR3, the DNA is TGTGCCAGCAGCTCAACGGGGGAGCCCCGCACAGATACGCAGTATTTT.

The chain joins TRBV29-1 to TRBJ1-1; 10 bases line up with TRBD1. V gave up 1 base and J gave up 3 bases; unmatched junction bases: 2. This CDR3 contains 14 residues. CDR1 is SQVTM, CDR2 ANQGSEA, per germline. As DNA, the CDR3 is TGCAGCGTTGAAGGGGACAGGGGATACACTGAAGCTTTCTTT. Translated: CSVEGDRGYTEAFF. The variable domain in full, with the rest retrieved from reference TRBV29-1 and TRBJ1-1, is SAVISQKPSRDICQRGTSLTIQCQVDSQVTMMFWYRQQPGQSLTLIATANQGSEATYESGFVIDKFPISRPNLTFSTLTVSNMSPEDSSIYLCSVEGDRGYTEAFFGQGTRLTVV.

CDR3 protein: CASSIAGGREQYF. The CDR3 nucleotides read TGTGCCAGTAGTATAGCAGGTGGCCGCGAGCAGTACTTC. The rearrangement joins TRBV19 to TRBJ2-7; D unresolved. Trimming pared 1 base from V and 6 bases from J, leaving 10 bases between. The length of the CDR3 is 13 residues. Germline V gene sequence: CDR1 LNHDA, CDR2 SQIVND (reference sequence). Looking up the rest from reference TRBV19 and TRBJ2-7 gives the full variable domain: DGGITQSPKYLFRKEGQNVTLSCEQNLNHDAMYWYRQDPGQGLRLIYYSQIVNDFQKGDIAEGYSVSREKKESFPLTVTSAQKNPTAFYLCASSIAGGREQYFGPGTRLTVT.

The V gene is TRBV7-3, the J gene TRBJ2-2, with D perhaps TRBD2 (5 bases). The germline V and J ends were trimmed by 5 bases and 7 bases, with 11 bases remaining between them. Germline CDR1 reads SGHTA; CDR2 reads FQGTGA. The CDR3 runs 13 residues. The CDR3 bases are TGTGCCAGCAGCGGCCCCGAGGGCGGGGAGCTGTTTTTT. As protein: CASSGPEGGELFF.

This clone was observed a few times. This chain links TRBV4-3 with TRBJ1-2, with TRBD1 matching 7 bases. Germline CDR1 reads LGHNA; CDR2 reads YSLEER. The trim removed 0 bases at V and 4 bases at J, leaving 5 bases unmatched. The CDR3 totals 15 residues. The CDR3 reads CASSQDNRGTYGYTF. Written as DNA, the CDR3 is TGCGCCAGCAGCCAAGATAACAGGGGTACCTATGGCTACACCTTC.

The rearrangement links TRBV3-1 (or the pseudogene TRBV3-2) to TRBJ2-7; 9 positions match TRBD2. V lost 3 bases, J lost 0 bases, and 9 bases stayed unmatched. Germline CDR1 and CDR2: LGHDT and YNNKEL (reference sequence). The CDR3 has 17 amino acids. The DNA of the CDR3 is TGTGCCAGCAGCCACTCGATTAGCGGGAGCTTCTCCTACGAGCAGTACTTC. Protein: CASSHSISGSFSYEQYF.

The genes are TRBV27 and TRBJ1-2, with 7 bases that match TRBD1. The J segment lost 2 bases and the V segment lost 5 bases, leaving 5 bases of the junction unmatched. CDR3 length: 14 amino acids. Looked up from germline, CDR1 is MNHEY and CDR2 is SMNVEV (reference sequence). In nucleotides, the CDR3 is TGTGCCAGCAGTCTCGGGACAGAAAACTATGGCTACACCTTC. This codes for CASSLGTENYGYTF.

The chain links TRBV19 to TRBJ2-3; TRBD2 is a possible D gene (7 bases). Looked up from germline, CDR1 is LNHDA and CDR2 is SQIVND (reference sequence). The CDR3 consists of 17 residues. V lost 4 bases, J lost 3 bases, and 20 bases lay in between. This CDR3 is CASSKGEGQGGTDTQYF. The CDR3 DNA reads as TGTGCCAGTAGTAAGGGGGAGGGCCAAGGTGGGACAGATACGCAGTATTTT.

The CDR3 nucleotides are TGTGCCAGCAGCTATAACAGGGGAATTAATTCACCCCTCCACTTT. Its translation: CASSYNRGINSPLHF. The chain recombines TRBV5-4 with TRBJ1-6, with 7 bases identical to TRBD1. Germline CDR1 reads SGHNT; CDR2 reads YYREEE (reference sequence). The V segment lost 3 bases and the J segment 6 bases; nucleotides outside the gene matches: 6. The length of the CDR3 is 15 residues.

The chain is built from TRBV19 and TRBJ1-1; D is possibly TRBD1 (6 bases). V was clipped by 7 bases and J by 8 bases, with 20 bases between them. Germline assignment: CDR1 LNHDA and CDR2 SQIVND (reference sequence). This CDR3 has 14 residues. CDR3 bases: TGTGCCAGTACCCTTGCGGTGGGGGCCGGGGAAGCTTTCTTT. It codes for CASTLAVGAGEAFF. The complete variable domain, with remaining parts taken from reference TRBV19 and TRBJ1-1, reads DGGITQSPKYLFRKEGQNVTLSCEQNLNHDAMYWYRQDPGQGLRLIYYSQIVNDFQKGDIAEGYSVSREKKESFPLTVTSAQKNPTAFYLCASTLAVGAGEAFFGQGTRLTVV.

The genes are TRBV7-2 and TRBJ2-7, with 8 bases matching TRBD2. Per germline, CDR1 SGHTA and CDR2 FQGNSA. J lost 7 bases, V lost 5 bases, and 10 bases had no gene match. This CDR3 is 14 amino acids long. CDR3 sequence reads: CASSPPGLVNEQYF. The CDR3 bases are TGTGCCAGCAGCCCCCCGGGACTAGTAAATGAGCAGTACTTC.

CDR3 bases: TGTGCCACTTCAAGACTAGCGGGAGTCCAAGAGACCCAGTACTTC. It codes for CATSRLAGVQETQYF. The chain joins TRBV19 to TRBJ2-5, with 12 bases that match TRBD2. There are 15 residues in the CDR3. Germline lookup yields CDR1 LNHDA and CDR2 SQIVND (reference sequence). The J segment lost 1 base and the V segment lost 10 bases, leaving 7 bases of the junction unmatched.

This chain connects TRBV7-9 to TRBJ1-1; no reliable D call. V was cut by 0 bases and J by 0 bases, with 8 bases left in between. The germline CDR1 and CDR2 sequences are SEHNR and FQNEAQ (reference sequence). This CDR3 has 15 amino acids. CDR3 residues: CASSLAVPMNTEAFF. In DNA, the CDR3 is TGTGCCAGCAGCTTAGCGGTACCTATGAACACTGAAGCTTTCTTT.

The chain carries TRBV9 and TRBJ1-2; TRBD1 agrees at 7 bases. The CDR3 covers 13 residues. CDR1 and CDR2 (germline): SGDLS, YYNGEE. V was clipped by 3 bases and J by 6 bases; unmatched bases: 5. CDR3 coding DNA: TGTGCCAGCAGCGCGACAGGGACTGATGGCTACACCTTC. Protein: CASSATGTDGYTF.

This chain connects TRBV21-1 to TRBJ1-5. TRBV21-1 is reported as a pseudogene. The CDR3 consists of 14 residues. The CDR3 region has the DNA TGTGCCAGCAGCAAAGGGAGGGTAGACCAGCCCCAGCATTTT. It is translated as CASSKGRVDQPQHF.

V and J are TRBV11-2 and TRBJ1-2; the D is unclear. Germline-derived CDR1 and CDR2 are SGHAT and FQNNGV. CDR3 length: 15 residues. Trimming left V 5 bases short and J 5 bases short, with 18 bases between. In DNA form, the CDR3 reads TGTGCCAGCAGCGGGTTCAGGAACCGAGAGTATGGCTACACCTTC. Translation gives CASSGFRNREYGYTF.

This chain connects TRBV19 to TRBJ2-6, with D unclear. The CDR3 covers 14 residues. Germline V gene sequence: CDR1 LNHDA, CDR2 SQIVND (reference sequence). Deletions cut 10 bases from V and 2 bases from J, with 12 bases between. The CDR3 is CATAHRPGANVLTF. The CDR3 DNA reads TGTGCCACCGCTCACAGACCTGGGGCCAACGTCCTGACTTTC.

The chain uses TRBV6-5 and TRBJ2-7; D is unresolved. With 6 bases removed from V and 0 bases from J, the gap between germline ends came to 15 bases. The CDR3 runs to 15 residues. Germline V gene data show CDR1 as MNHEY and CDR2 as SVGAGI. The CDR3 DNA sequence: TGTGCCAGCAGCCCCAGTGGCGGTCGCTCCTACGAGCAGTACTTC. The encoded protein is CASSPSGGRSYEQYF.

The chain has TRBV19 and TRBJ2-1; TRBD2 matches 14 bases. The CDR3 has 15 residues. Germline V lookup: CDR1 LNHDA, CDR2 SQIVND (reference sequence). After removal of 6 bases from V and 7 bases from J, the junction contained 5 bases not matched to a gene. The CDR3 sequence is CASSRLAGGRNEQFF. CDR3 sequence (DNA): TGTGCCAGTAGCCGACTAGCGGGAGGGCGGAATGAGCAGTTCTTC.

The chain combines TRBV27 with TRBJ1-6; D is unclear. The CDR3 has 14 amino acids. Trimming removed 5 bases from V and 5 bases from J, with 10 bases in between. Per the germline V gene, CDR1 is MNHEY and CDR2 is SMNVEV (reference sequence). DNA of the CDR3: TGTGCCAGCAGTCCGGGTCTTAATAATTCACCCCTCCACTTT. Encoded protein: CASSPGLNNSPLHF.

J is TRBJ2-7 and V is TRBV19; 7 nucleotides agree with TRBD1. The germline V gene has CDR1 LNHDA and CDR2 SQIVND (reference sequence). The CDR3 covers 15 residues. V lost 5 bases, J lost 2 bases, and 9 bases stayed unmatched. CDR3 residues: CASSAPRGLAYEQYF. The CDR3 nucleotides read TGTGCCAGTAGTGCGCCCAGGGGGTTAGCCTACGAGCAGTACTTC.

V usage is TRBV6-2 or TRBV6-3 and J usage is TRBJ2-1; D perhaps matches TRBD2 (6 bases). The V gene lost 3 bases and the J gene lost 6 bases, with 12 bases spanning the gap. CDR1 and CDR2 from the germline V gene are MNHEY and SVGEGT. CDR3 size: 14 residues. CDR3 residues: CASSYGGTGNEQFF. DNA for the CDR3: TGTGCCAGCAGTTATGGGGGGACGGGCAATGAGCAGTTCTTC.

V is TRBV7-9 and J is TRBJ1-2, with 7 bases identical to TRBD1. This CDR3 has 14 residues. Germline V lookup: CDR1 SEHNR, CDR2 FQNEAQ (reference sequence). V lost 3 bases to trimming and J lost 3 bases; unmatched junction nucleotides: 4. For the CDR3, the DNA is TGTGCCAGCAGCTTCCGGGACAGATACTATGGCTACACCTTC. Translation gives CASSFRDRYYGYTF.

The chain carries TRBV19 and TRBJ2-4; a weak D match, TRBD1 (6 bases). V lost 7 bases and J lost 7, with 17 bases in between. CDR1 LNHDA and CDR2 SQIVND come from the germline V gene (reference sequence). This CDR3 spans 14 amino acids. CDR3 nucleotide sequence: TGTGCCAGTACCCCCGGGACGAGGGGGAACATTCAGTACTTC. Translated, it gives CASTPGTRGNIQYF.

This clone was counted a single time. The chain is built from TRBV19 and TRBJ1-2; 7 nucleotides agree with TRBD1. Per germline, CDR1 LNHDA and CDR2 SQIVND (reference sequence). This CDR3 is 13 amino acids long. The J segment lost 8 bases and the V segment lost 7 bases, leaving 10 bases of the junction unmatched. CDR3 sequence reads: CASTDRVGTGYTF. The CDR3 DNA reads TGTGCCAGTACCGACAGGGTGGGGACCGGCTACACCTTC.